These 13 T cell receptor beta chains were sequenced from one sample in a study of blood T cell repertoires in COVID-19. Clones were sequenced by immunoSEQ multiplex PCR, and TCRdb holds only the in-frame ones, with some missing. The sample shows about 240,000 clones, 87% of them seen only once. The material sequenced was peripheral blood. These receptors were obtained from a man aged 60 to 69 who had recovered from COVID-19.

The CDR3 is CATSDSPRDRGNEQFF. Here the CDR3 DNA reads TGTGCCACCAGTGATTCCCCACGGGACAGGGGAAACGAGCAGTTCTTC. The rearrangement uses TRBV24-1 and TRBJ2-1; 10 nucleotides align to TRBD1. The CDR3 runs 16 residues. Germline V CDR1 and CDR2: KGHDR, SFDVKD. The junction had 10 bases not matched to a gene; V was cut back by 2 bases and J by 10 bases.

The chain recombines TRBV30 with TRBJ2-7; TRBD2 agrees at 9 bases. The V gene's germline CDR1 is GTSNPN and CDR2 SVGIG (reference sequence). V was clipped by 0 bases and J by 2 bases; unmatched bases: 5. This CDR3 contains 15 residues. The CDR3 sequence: CAWSVQRGAAYEQYV. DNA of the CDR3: TGTGCCTGGAGTGTGCAGCGGGGGGCCGCCTACGAGCAGTACGTC.

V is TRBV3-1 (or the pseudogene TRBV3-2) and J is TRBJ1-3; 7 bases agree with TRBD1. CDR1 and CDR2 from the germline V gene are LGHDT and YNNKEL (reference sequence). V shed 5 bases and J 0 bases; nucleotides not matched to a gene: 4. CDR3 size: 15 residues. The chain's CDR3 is CASSLGTVSGNTIYF. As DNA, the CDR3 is TGTGCCAGCAGCTTAGGGACAGTCTCTGGAAACACCATATATTTT.

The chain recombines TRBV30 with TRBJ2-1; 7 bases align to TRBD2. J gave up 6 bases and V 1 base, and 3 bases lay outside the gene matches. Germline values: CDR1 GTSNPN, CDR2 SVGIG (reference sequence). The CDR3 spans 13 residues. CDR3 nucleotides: TGTGCCTGGAGTGGCGGGGGACGCAATGAGCAGTTCTTC. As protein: CAWSGGGRNEQFF.

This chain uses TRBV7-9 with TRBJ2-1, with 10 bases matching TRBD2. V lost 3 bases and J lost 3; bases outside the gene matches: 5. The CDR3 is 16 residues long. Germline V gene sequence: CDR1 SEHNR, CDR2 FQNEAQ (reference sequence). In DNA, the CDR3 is TGTGCCAGCAGCTTTTCGAGCGGGGGGGACTACAATGAGCAGTTCTTC. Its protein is CASSFSSGGDYNEQFF.

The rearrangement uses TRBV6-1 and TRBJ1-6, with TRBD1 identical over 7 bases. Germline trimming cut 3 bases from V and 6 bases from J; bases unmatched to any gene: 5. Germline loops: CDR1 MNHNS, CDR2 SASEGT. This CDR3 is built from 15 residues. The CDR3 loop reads CASSEETGINSPLHF. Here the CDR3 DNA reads TGTGCCAGCAGTGAGGAGACAGGGATTAATTCACCCCTCCACTTT.

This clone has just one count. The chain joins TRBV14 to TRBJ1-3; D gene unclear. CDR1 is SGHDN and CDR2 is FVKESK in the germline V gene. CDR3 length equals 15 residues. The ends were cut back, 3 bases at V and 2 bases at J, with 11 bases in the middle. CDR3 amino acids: CASSQYIRTGNTIYF. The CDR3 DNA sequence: TGTGCCAGCAGCCAGTACATACGCACTGGAAACACCATATATTTT.

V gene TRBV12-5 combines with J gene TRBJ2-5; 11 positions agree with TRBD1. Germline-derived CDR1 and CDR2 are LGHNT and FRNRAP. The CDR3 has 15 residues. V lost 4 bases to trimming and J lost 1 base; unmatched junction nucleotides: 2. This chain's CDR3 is CASGSGTGGQETQYF. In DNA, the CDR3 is TGTGCTAGTGGTTCCGGGACAGGGGGCCAAGAGACCCAGTACTTC.

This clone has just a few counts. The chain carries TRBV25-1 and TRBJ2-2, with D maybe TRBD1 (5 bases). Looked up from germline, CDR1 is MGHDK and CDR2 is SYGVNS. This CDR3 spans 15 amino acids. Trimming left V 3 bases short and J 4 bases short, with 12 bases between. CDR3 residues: CASSDTRQGTGELFF. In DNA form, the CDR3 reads TGTGCCAGCAGTGACACGCGGCAGGGCACCGGGGAGCTGTTTTTT.

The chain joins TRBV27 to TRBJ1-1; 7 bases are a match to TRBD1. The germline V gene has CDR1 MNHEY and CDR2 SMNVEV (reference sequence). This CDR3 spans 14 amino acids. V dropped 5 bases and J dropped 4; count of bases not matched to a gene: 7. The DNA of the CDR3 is TGTGCCAGCAGTACGCCGGACAGGTTCACTGAAGCTTTCTTT. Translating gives CASSTPDRFTEAFF.

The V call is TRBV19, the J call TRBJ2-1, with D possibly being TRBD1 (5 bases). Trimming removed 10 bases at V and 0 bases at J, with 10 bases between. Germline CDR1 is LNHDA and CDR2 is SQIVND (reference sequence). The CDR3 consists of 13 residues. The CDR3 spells CATRQSSYNEQFF. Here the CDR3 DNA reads TGTGCCACCCGACAGAGCTCCTACAATGAGCAGTTCTTC.

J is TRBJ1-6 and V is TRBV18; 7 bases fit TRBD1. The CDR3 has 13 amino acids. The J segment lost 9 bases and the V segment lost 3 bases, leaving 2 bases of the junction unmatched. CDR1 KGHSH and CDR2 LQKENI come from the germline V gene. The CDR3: CASSPGQSSPLHF. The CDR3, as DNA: TGTGCCAGCTCACCGGGACAGAGTTCACCCCTCCACTTT.

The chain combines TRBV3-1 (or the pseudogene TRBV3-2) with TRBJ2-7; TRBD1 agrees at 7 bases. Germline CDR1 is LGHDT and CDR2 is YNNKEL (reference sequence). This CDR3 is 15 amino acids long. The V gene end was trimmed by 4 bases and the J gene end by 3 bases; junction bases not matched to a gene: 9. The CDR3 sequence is CASSLTGAQYYEQYF. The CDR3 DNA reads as TGTGCCAGCAGCCTCACAGGGGCCCAATACTACGAGCAGTACTTC.